The table lists the clone carrying this TCR beta chain with many counts. Its antigen remains unknown. The sample's time point: pre-sensitization, week 0. Treatment reported: therapeutic diphenylcyclopropenone sensitization with weekly scalp DPC. This sample stems from a study of human T cells and chemical hapten exposure. Background on the study: From small differences in pooled library volume came most of the variation in per-sample TCR yields.

V was pared by 7 bases and J by 0 bases, with 14 bases between. The germline V gene encodes CDR1 SQVTM and CDR2 ANQGSEA. The CDR3 has 14 amino acids. Findings and caveats of the study: Counts of TCRs above 1 in 1000 frequency stayed unchanged with DPC sensitization. Patch test score showed a positive correlation with PT1 expanded TCR counts.

Individual cDNA molecules had unique molecular identifiers attached to them by the library. TCRdb fed the RACE reads into MiXCR, producing one record per CDR3 protein. This table has some 330,000 distinct CDR3 sequences, around 5.5% appearing once. The chain carries TRBV29-1 and TRBJ2-3, with D tentatively TRBD1 (5 bases). This sample comprised whole blood, obtained in connection with sensitization to the hapten diphenylcyclopropenone (DPC). The receptor was isolated from a woman aged 18-29 years with alopecia areata. Some clones in this sample may be carry-over from other donors' samples. The CDR3 loop is CSAPEQDSTDTQYF. CDR3 sequence (DNA): TGCAGCGCACCAGAACAGGACAGCACAGATACGCAGTATTTT.